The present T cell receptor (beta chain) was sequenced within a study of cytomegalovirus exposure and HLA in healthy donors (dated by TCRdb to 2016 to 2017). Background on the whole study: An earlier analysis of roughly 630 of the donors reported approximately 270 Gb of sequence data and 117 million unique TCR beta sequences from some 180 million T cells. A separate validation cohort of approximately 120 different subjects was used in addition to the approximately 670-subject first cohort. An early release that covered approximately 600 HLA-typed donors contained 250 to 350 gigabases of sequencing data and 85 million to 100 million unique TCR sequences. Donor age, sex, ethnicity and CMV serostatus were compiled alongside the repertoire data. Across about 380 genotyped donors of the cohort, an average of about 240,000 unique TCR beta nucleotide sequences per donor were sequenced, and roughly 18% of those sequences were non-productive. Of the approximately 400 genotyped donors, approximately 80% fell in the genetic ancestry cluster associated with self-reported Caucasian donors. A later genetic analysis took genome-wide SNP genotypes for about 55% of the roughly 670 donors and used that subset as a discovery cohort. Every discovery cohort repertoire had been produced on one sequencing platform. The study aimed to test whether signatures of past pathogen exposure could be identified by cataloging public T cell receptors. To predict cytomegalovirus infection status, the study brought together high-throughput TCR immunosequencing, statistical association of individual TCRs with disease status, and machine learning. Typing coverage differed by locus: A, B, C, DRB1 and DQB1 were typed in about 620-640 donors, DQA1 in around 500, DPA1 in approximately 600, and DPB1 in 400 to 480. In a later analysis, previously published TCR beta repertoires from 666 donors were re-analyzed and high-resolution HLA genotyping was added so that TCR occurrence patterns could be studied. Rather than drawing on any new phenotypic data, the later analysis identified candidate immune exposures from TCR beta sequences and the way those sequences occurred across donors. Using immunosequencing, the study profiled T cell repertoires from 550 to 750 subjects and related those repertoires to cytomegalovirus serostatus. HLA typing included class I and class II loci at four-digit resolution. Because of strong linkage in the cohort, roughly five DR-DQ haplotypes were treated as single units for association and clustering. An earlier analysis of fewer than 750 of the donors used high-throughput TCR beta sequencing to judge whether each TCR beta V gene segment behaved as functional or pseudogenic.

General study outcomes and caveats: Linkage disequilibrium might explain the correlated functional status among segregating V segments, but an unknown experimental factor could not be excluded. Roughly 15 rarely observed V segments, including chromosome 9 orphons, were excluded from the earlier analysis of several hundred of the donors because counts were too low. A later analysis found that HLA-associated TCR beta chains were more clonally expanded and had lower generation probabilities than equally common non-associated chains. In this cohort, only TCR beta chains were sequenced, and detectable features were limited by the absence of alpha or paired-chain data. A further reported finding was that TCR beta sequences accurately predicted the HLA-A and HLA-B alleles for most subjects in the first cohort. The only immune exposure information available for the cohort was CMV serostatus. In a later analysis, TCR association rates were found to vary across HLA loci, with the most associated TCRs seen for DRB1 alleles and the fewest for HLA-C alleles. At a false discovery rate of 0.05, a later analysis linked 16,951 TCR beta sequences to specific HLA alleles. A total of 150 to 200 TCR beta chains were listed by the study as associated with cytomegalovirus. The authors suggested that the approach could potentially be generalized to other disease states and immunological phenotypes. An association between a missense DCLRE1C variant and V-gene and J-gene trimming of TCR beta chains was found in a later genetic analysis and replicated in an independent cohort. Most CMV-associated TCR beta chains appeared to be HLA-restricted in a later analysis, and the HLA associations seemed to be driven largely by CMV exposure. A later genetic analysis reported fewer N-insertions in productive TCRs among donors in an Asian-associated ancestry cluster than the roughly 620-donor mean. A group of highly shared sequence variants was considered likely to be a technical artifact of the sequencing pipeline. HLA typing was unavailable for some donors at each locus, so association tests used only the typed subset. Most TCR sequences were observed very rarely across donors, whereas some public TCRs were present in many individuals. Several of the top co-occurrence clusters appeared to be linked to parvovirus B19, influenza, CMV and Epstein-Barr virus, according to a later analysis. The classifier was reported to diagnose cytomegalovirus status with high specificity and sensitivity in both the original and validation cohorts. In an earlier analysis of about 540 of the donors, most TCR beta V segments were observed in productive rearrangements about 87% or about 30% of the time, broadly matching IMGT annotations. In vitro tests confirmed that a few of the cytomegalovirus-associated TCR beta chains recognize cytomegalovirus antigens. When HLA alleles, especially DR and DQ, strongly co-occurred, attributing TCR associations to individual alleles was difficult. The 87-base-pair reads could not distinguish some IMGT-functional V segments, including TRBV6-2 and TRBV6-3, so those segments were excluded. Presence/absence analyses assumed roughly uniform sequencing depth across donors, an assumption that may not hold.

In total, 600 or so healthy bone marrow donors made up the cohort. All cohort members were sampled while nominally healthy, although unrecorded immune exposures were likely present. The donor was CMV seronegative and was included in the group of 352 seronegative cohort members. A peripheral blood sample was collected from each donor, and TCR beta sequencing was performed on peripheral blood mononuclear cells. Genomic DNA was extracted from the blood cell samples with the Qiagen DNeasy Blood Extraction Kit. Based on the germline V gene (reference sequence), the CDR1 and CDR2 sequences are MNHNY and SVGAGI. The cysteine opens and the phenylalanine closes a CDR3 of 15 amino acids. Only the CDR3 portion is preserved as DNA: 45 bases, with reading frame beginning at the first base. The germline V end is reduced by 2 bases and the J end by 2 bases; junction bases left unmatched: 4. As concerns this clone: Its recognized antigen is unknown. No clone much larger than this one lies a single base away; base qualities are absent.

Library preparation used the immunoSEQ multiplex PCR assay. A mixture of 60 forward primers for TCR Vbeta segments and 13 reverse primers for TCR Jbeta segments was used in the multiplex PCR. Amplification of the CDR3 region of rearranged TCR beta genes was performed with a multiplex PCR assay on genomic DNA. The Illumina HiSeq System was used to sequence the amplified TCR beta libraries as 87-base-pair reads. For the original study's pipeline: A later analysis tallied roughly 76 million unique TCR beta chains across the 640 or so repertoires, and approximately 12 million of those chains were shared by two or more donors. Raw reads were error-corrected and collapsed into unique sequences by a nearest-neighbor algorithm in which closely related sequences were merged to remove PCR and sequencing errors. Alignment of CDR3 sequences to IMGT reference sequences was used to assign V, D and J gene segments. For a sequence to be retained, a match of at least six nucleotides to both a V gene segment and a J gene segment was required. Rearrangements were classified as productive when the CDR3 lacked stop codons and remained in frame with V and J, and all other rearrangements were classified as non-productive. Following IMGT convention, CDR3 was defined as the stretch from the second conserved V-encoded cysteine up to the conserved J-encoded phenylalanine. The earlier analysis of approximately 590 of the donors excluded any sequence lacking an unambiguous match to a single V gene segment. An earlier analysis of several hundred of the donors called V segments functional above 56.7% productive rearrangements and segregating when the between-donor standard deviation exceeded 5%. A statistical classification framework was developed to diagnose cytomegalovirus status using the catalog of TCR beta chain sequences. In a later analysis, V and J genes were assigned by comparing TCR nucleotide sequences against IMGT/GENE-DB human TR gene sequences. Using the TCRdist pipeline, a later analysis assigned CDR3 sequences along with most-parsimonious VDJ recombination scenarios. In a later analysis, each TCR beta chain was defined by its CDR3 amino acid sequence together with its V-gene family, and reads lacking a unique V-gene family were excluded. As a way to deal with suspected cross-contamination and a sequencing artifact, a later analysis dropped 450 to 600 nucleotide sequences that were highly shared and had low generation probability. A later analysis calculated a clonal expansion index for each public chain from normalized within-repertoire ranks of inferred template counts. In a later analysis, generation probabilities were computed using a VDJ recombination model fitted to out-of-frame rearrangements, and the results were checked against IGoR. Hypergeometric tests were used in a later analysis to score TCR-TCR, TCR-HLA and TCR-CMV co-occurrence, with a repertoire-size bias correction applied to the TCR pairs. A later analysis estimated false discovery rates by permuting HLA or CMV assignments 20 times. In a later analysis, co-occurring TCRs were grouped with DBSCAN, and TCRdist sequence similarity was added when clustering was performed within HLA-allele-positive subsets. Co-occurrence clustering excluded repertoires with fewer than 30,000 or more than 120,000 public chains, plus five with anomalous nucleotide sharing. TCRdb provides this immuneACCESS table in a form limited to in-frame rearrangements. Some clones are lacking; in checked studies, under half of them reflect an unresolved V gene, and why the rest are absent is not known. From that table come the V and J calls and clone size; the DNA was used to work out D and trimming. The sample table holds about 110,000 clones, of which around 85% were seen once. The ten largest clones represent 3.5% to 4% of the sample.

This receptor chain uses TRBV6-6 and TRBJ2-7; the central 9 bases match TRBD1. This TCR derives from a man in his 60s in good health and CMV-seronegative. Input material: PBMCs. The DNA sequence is TGTGCCAGCAGTTACGGGGGACAGGGTACCTACGAGCAGTACTTC. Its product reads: CASSYGGQGTYEQYF.